Below, one T cell receptor (beta chain) is given with its context. This CDR3 contains 15 residues. The germline V and J ends were trimmed by 5 bases and 1 base, with 14 bases remaining between them. The germline CDR1 and CDR2 sequences are SGHVS and FQNEAQ. The data stem from a study of blood T cell repertoires in COVID-19. Study context: Italy, Spain and the United States were the sources of the convalescent and acute COVID-19 samples.

Original analysis: Estimation of nucleated cell counts was performed using reference gene primer amplification. Using immunoSEQ multiplex PCR, the repertoire was profiled, and TCRdb retains in-frame clones only, with some absent. V and J calls and clone size come straight from that table; D and trimming were deduced from the DNA. The profile shows about 320,000 clones, about 85% of them singletons. The TCR was taken from a woman under 40 who had recovered from COVID-19. The sample comprised PBMCs or T cells enriched from blood (not recorded which). This chain joins TRBV7-8 and TRBJ1-1, with D uncertain. The CDR3 reads CASSLLLGRNTEAFF. The CDR3 DNA reads TGTGCCAGCAGCCTCCTGCTAGGGAGGAACACTGAAGCTTTCTTT.